This T cell receptor beta chain was sequenced during a study of CD8 T cells in ankylosing spondylitis. TCRdb called the 5' RACE reads again in MiXCR, with one record for every CDR3 protein. The sample lists a few hundred thousand distinct CDR3 sequences, 10% to 13% occurring once. With 1 base removed from V and 4 bases from J, the gap between germline ends came to 10 bases. The CDR3 sequence is 14 residues long. This clonotype showed up many times. This TCR was recovered from a male donor with ankylosing spondylitis or in good health (not recorded which). The source material was blood, either unsorted or a sorted T cell fraction (not recorded which). The V and J genes are TRBV12-3 or TRBV12-4 and TRBJ1-1; TRBD1 might be the D (5 bases). The CDR3 reads CASSLGGAGTEAFF. The CDR3 DNA reads TGTGCCAGCAGTTTAGGAGGGGCCGGCACTGAAGCTTTCTTT.